The subject of this entry is one T cell receptor beta chain. The CDR3 sequence is 12 residues long. V lost 6 bases and J 6 bases, leaving 11 bases between the germline ends. Germline V lookup: CDR1 SNHLY, CDR2 FYNNEI. This sample stems from a study of control samples from healthy donors and cancer patients. Clones were sequenced by immunoSEQ multiplex PCR, and TCRdb holds only the in-frame ones, with some missing. The table lists 90,000 or so clones, 85% of them singletons. The sample consisted of blood. The receptor's source is a man aged 25 to 45 in good health. This chain links TRBV2 with TRBJ1-2; no clear D gene. The CDR3 loop reads CASRQTMNGYTF. The CDR3 DNA reads TGTGCCAGCAGACAGACCATGAATGGCTACACCTTC.